This T cell receptor (beta chain) was sequenced for a study of radiotherapy plus CTLA-4 blockade in lung cancer. Study observations and caveats: Early blood T cell clone dynamics reportedly forecast response best, with interferon-beta.

On this clone: Its antigen is not known.

Focal radiation plus CTLA-4 blockade with ipilimumab was administered to patients who had chemo-refractory metastatic non-small-cell lung cancer. The germline gives CDR1 MGHRA, CDR2 YSYEKL. CDR3 length: 13 residues. V was shortened by 2 bases and J by 4 bases, with 8 bases between the two germline ends. TCRdb keeps only in-frame clones here, not all; method: immunoSEQ multiplex PCR. The data hold about 98,000 clones, with more than 75% observed a single time. This specimen consisted of peripheral blood, obtained from a patient treated with radiotherapy plus ipilimumab. This TCR came from a human donor with non-small cell lung cancer who had a partial response to radiotherapy plus ipilimumab. The J gene is TRBJ1-2, the V gene TRBV4-1, with D perhaps TRBD1 (5 bases). The chain's CDR3 is CASSQQGVYGYTF. For the CDR3, the DNA is TGCGCCAGCAGCCAACAAGGGGTCTATGGCTACACCTTC.